The T cell receptor beta chain under discussion was sequenced for a study of blood T cells in healthy people across ages. The CDR3 is 17 residues long. Germline V gives CDR1 SGHTA, CDR2 FQGNSA. Trimming removed 5 bases from V and 0 bases from J; junction bases left unmatched: 7. Through a sample-barcoded 5' primer and a J-beta primer mix, a second PCR was run for 7 to 11 cycles. Using its own MiXCR run on the 5' RACE reads, TCRdb lists one record per CDR3 protein. The table lists about 930,000 distinct CDR3 sequences, almost 30% of them singletons. These data also formed part of another study, on T cells of mothers and their children.

This chain joins TRBV7-2 and TRBJ2-1; TRBD2 agrees at 10 bases. The clonotype originates from a woman in her 40s in good health. Material: blood. The CDR3 is CASSPGLAAGSYNEQFF. In DNA, the CDR3 is TGTGCCAGCAGCCCAGGACTAGCGGCCGGCTCCTACAATGAGCAGTTCTTC.